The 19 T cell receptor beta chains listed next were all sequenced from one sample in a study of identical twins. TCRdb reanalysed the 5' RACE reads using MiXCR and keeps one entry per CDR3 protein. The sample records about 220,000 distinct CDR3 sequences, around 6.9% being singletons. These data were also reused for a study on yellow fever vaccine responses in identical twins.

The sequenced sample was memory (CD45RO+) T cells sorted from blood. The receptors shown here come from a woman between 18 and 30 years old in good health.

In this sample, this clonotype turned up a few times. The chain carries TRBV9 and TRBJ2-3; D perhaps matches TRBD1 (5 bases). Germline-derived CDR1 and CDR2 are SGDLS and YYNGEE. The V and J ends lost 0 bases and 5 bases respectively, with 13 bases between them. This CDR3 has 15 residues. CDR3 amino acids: CASSVALARGDTQYF. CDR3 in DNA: TGTGCCAGCAGCGTAGCCTTGGCAAGGGGAGATACGCAGTATTTT.

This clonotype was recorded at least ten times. CDR3 amino acids: CASSFIAATYNEQFF. DNA of the CDR3: TGTGCCAGCAGCTTCATAGCGGCTACCTACAATGAGCAGTTCTTC. The chain couples TRBV7-6 to TRBJ2-1; perhaps TRBD2 as D (6 bases). The germline V gene encodes CDR1 SGHVS and CDR2 FNYEAQ. There are 15 residues in the CDR3. Trimming took off 3 bases at V and 2 bases at J, with 11 bases between the two ends.

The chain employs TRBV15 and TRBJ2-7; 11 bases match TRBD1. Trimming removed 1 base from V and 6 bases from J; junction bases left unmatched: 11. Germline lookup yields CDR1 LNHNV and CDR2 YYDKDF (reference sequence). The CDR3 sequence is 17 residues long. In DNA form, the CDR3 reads TGTGCCACCAGCAGAGCTCCGCCCGGACAGGGGGCGGGCGAGCAGTACTTC. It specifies CATSRAPPGQGAGEQYF.

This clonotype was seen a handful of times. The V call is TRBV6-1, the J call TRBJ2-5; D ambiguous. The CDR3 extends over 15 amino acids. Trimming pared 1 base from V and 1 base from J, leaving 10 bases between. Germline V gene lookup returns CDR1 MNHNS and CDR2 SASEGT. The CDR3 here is CASSEGAGTQETQYF. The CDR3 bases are TGTGCCAGCAGTGAAGGCGCAGGCACCCAAGAGACCCAGTACTTC.

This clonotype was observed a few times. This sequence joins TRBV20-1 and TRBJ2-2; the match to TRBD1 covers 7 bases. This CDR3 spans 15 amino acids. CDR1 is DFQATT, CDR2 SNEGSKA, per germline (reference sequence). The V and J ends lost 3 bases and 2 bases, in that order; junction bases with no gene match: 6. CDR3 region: CSASAGTENTGELFF. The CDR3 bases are TGCAGTGCTAGTGCCGGGACAGAAAACACCGGGGAGCTGTTTTTT.

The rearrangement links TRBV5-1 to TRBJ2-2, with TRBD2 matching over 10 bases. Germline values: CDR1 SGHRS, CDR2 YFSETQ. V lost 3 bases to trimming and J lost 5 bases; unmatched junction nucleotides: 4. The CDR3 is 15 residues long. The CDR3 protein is CASSSDSGRTGELFF. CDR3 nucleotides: TGCGCCAGCAGCTCCGATAGCGGGAGGACCGGGGAGCTGTTTTTT.

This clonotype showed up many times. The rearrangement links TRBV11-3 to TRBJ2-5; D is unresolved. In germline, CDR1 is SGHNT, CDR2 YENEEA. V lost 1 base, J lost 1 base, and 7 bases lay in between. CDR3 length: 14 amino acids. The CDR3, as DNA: TGTGCCAGCAGCTTAGGCAGGAGCCAAGAGACCCAGTACTTC. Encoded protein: CASSLGRSQETQYF.

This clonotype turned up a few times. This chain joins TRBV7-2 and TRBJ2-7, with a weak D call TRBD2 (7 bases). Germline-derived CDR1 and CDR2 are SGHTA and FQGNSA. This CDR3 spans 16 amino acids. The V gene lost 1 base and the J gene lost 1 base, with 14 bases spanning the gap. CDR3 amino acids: CASSLEGGDKSYEQYF. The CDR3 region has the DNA TGTGCCAGCAGCTTAGAGGGAGGGGACAAATCCTACGAGCAGTACTTC.

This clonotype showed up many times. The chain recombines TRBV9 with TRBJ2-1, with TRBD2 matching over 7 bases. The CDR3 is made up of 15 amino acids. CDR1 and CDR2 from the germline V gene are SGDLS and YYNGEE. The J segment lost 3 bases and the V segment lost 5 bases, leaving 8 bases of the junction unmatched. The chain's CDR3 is CASSPSGTIYNEQFF. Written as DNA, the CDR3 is TGTGCCAGCAGTCCATCCGGGACTATCTACAATGAGCAGTTCTTC. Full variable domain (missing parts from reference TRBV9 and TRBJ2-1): DSGVTQTPKHLITATGQRVTLRCSPRSGDLSVYWYQQSLDQGLQFLIQYYNGEERAKGNILERFSAQQFPDLHSELNLSSLELGDSALYFCASSPSGTIYNEQFFGPGTRLTVL.

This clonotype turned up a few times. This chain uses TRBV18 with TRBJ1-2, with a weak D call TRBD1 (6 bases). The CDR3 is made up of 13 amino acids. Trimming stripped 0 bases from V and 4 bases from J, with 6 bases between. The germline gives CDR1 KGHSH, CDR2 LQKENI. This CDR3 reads CASSPPGGYGYTF. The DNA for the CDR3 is TGTGCCAGCTCACCACCAGGGGGCTATGGCTACACCTTC.

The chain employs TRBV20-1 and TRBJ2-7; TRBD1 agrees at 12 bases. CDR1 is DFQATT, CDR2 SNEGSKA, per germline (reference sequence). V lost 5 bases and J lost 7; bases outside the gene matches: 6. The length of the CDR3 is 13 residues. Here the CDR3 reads CSAPGQGAIEQYF. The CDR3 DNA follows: TGCAGTGCTCCGGGACAGGGGGCAATTGAGCAGTACTTC.

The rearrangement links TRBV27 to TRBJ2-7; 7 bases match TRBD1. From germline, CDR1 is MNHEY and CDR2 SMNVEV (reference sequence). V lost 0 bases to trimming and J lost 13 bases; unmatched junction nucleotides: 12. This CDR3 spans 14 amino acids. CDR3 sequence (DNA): TGTGCCAGCAGTTTATCTCCGGGACAGAATGTTCACTACTTC. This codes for CASSLSPGQNVHYF.

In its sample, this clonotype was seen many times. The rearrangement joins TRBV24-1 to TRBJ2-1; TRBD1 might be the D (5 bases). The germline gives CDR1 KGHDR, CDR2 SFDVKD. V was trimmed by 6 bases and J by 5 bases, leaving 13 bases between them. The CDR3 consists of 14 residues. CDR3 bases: TGTGCCACCAGTATCGACAGCAACAACAATGAGCAGTTCTTC. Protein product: CATSIDSNNNEQFF.

The chain's CDR3 is CASSPPGVKFF. For the CDR3, the DNA is TGTGCCAGCAGCCCGCCGGGGGTCAAGTTCTTC. The gene calls are TRBV7-2 and TRBJ2-1, with D possibly being TRBD2 (6 bases). Trimming removed 5 bases from V and 14 bases from J, with 13 bases in between. Germline V gives CDR1 SGHTA, CDR2 FQGNSA. This CDR3 spans 11 amino acids.

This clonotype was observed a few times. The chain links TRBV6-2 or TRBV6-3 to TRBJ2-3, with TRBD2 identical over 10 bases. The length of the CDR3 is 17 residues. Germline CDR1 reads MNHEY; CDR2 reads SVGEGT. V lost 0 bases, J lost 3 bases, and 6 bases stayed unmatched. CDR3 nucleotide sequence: TGTGCCAGCAGTTACTCTGCTAGCGGGGGACTAACAGATACGCAGTATTTT. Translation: CASSYSASGGLTDTQYF.

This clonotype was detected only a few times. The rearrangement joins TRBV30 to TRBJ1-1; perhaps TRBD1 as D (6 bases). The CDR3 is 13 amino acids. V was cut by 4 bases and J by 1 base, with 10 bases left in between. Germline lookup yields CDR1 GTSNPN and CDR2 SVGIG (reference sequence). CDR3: CAWNPGQNTEAFF. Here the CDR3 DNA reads TGTGCCTGGAACCCGGGACAGAACACTGAAGCTTTCTTT.

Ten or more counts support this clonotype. The CDR3, as DNA: TGTGCCAGCAGTTTAAGTCTAGGGCTGGAGACCCAGTACTTC. Its translation is CASSLSLGLETQYF. The rearrangement joins TRBV12-3 or TRBV12-4 to TRBJ2-5; the D is unclear. With 2 bases removed from V and 5 bases from J, the gap between germline ends came to 12 bases. This CDR3 comprises 14 residues.

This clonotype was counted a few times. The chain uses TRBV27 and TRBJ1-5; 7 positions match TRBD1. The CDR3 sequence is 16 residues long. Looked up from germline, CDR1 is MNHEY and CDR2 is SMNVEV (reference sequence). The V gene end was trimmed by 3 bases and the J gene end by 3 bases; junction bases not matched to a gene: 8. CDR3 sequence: CASSFFGGQDNQPQHF. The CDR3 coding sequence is TGTGCCAGCAGTTTTTTCGGTGGACAGGACAATCAGCCCCAGCATTTT.

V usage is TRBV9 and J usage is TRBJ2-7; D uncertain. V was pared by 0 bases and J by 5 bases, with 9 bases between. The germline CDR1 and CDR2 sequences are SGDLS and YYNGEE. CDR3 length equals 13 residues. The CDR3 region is CASSVGPNNEQYF. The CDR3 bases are TGTGCCAGCAGCGTAGGACCTAATAACGAGCAGTACTTC.